A single T cell receptor (beta chain) is shown here with its context. CDR1 and CDR2 (germline): MNHEY, SVGAGI. The CDR3 loop spans 14 amino acids. V lost 6 bases and J 6 bases, leaving 17 bases between the germline ends. The source of the sample is a study of cytomegalovirus exposure and HLA in healthy donors. Study-wide background: Unique TCR beta sequences numbering approximately 120 million came from about 179 million T cells in an earlier analysis.

PCR was performed using 60 Vbeta and 13 Jbeta primers. Assay used: immunoSEQ multiplex PCR; TCRdb lists only in-frame clones, some missing. Of 200,000 to 250,000 clones detected, 70% to 85% appear once; the ten largest clones hold 3.8%. The V and J genes are TRBV6-5 and TRBJ1-2, with D tentatively TRBD1 (6 bases). This sequence originates from a male donor in good health and CMV-seronegative. Sequencing was performed on PBMCs. The CDR3 region has the DNA TGTGCCAGCAGCCCGTCCAGGGGATTGGATGGCTACACCTTC. Translated, it gives CASSPSRGLDGYTF.